This T cell receptor (beta chain) was sequenced for a study of blood T cell repertoires in COVID-19. At the level of the study: There were acute and convalescent COVID-19 samples, and they came from the United States, Italy and Spain. The cDNA or gDNA used as material had been derived from T cells, B-cell-depleted T cells, or PBMCs.

Original processing methods: Reference gene primer amplification gave estimated nucleated cell counts. Using immunoSEQ multiplex PCR, the repertoire was profiled, and TCRdb retains in-frame clones only, with some absent. The V and J calls and clone size come from that table; D and trimming were worked out from the DNA. The sample consists of over 450,000 clones, around nine tenths of them appearing once. CDR3 length equals 18 residues. The V and J ends lost 4 bases and 7 bases, in that order; junction bases with no gene match: 16. Germline V gives CDR1 MNHNS, CDR2 SASEGT. Sequencing input: peripheral blood. This receptor was obtained from a woman between 50 and 59 years old with COVID-19, enrolled during active disease. The chain combines TRBV6-1 with TRBJ2-3, with 11 positions matching TRBD2. The CDR3 spells CASSAQPTSGGLIHTQYF. CDR3 coding DNA: TGTGCCAGCAGTGCGCAGCCCACTAGCGGGGGCCTGATCCATACGCAGTATTTT.